Each of the 29 T cell receptor beta chains below was sequenced from the same sample in a study of blood T cell repertoires in COVID-19. Produced via immunoSEQ multiplex PCR; TCRdb's table is partial and in-frame only. The sample has 360,000 or so clones; roughly 90% are singletons. Sequencing was carried out using peripheral blood. The receptors originated from a man between 18 and 35 years old with active or convalescent COVID-19.

The V and J genes are TRBV9 and TRBJ1-5; no clear D gene. The germline V gene encodes CDR1 SGDLS and CDR2 YYNGEE. V shed 3 bases and J shed 4 bases, with 5 bases lying between them. This CDR3 region has 12 residues. The chain's CDR3 is CASSACNQPQHF. CDR3 nucleotides: TGTGCCAGCAGCGCTTGTAATCAGCCCCAGCATTTT.

The V call is TRBV11-3, the J call TRBJ2-1; TRBD1 agrees at 8 bases. The length of the CDR3 is 16 residues. CDR1 is SGHNT, CDR2 YENEEA, per germline. V trimming: 4 bases; J trimming: 2 bases; junction bases outside the gene matches: 7. CDR3 loop: CASSSKGQATYNEQFF. The CDR3 DNA reads as TGTGCCAGCAGCTCTAAGGGACAGGCAACCTACAATGAGCAGTTCTTC.

This sequence joins TRBV19 and TRBJ2-7; D not certain. The germline gives CDR1 LNHDA, CDR2 SQIVND (reference sequence). With 1 base removed from V and 5 bases from J, the gap between germline ends came to 9 bases. CDR3 length equals 13 residues. CDR3 bases: TGTGCCAGTAGTATAGGCGGCATCAACGAGCAGTACTTC. It encodes CASSIGGINEQYF.

J is TRBJ2-7 and V is TRBV18; TRBD1 aligns across 7 bases. CDR1 KGHSH and CDR2 LQKENI come from the germline V gene. The CDR3 consists of 15 residues. Trimming cost V 2 bases and J 2 bases; bases outside gene matches: 6. Here the CDR3 reads CASSPYRDSTYEQYF. The CDR3 DNA reads as TGTGCCAGCTCACCATATAGGGACAGTACCTACGAGCAGTACTTC.

The rearrangement joins TRBV6-5 to TRBJ2-7, with D possibly matching TRBD1 (5 bases). Germline V CDR1 and CDR2: MNHEY, SVGAGI. V gave up 4 bases and J gave up 0 bases, with 10 bases separating them. The CDR3 has 14 amino acids. The CDR3 DNA reads as TGTGCCAGCAGTTCACAGGAGTTCTCCTACGAGCAGTACTTC. Amino acid sequence: CASSSQEFSYEQYF.

CDR3 residues: CASSLSIREWGYNEQFF. DNA of the CDR3: TGTGCCAGCAGTTTATCGATACGGGAGTGGGGCTACAATGAGCAGTTCTTC. This rearrangement joins TRBV27 to TRBJ2-1; the D gene is possibly TRBD2 (6 bases). CDR3 length: 17 residues. The V gene lost 0 bases and the J gene lost 3 bases, with 15 bases spanning the gap. Germline-derived CDR1 and CDR2 are MNHEY and SMNVEV (reference sequence).

The chain joins TRBV29-1 to TRBJ2-7; D possibly corresponds to TRBD2 (5 bases). Germline V gene data show CDR1 as SQVTM and CDR2 as ANQGSEA. This CDR3 spans 12 amino acids. The ends were cut back, 4 bases at V and 1 base at J, with 8 bases in the middle. For the CDR3, the DNA is TGCAGCGTTGTACTAGGGTCCTACGAGCAGTACTTC. Translated: CSVVLGSYEQYF.

The chain combines TRBV2 with TRBJ2-1; weak D call: TRBD1 (5 bases). The germline V and J ends were trimmed by 4 bases and 8 bases, with 12 bases remaining between them. The germline V gene has CDR1 SNHLY and CDR2 FYNNEI. This CDR3 is built from 13 residues. The CDR3 here is CASSATGRDEQFF. The DNA of the CDR3 is TGTGCCAGCAGTGCCACAGGACGGGATGAGCAGTTCTTC.

This rearrangement joins TRBV19 to TRBJ2-5, with TRBD1 matching 11 bases. CDR1 and CDR2 from the germline V gene are LNHDA and SQIVND (reference sequence). J lost 3 bases, V lost 7 bases, and 7 bases had no gene match. The CDR3 contains 15 residues. For the CDR3, the DNA is TGTGCCAGTACCGACCGGGACAGGGGGAAAGAGACCCAGTACTTC. This gives the protein CASTDRDRGKETQYF.

This chain connects TRBV7-7 to TRBJ2-1; possible D gene TRBD2, 6 bases. Germline CDR1 reads SSHAT; CDR2 reads FNYEAQ (reference sequence). This CDR3 region has 15 residues. The V end lost 1 base, the J end lost 7 bases, and 14 bases lay between the germline ends. The CDR3 loop reads CASSLDWGVGNEQFF. As DNA, the CDR3 is TGTGCCAGCAGCTTAGATTGGGGGGTGGGGAATGAGCAGTTCTTC.

The rearrangement joins TRBV10-3 to TRBJ2-7, with a weak D call TRBD1 (6 bases). The V gene lost 10 bases and the J gene lost 0 bases, with 16 bases spanning the gap. This CDR3 has 14 amino acids. Germline V gives CDR1 ENHRY, CDR2 SYGVKD. CDR3 sequence: CATQRDTNSYEQYF. The DNA for the CDR3 is TGTGCCACTCAAAGGGACACCAACTCCTACGAGCAGTACTTC.

The chain links TRBV3-1 (or the pseudogene TRBV3-2) to TRBJ1-2; D is uncertain. CDR1 is LGHDT and CDR2 is YNNKEL in the germline V gene (reference sequence). There are 15 residues in the CDR3. The V end was cut by 1 base, the J end by 8 bases, with 17 bases between. The CDR3 region is CASSQGFHHQNGYTF. DNA for the CDR3: TGTGCCAGCAGCCAAGGTTTCCATCATCAGAACGGCTACACCTTC.

The chain recombines TRBV29-1 with TRBJ2-3; 8 bases are shared with TRBD1. Trimming at V came to 5 bases and at J to 5 bases, leaving 9 bases not matched to a gene. The CDR3 runs to 14 residues. The V gene's germline CDR1 is SQVTM and CDR2 ANQGSEA. The CDR3 DNA is TGCAGCGTTCTTGACAGGGGTCGAGGAGATACGCAGTATTTT. Translating it yields CSVLDRGRGDTQYF.

The J gene is TRBJ1-1, the V gene TRBV3-1 (or the pseudogene TRBV3-2), with D possibly matching TRBD1 (6 bases). Per germline, CDR1 LGHDT and CDR2 YNNKEL (reference sequence). Trimming stripped 4 bases from V and 1 base from J, with 10 bases between. This CDR3 comprises 14 residues. DNA for the CDR3: TGTGCCAGCAGCCCGAGGGACACGAACACTGAAGCTTTCTTT. Protein: CASSPRDTNTEAFF.

The chain uses TRBV4-1 and TRBJ1-1; the D is unclear. Germline V gene data show CDR1 as MGHRA and CDR2 as YSYEKL. V dropped 0 bases and J dropped 3 bases, with 8 bases sitting between them. This CDR3 spans 14 amino acids. The CDR3 loop is CASSQDRGYTEAFF. The CDR3 DNA sequence: TGCGCCAGCAGCCAAGATCGAGGGTACACTGAAGCTTTCTTT.

V gene TRBV7-2 combines with J gene TRBJ1-5; unclear D gene. V was trimmed by 2 bases and J by 6 bases, leaving 8 bases between them. The CDR3 has 13 residues. Germline CDR1 reads SGHTA; CDR2 reads FQGNSA. CDR3 DNA: TGTGCCAGCAGCTTATTCGGTCCTCAGCCCCAGCATTTT. Its protein is CASSLFGPQPQHF. The whole variable domain, remainder taken from reference TRBV7-2 and TRBJ1-5, is GAGVSQSPSNKVTEKGKDVELRCDPISGHTALYWYRQSLGQGLEFLIYFQGNSAPDKSGLPSDRFSAERTGGSVSTLTIQRTQQEDSAVYLCASSLFGPQPQHFGDGTRLSIL.

The chain carries TRBV19 and TRBJ2-5, with 9 bases identical to TRBD1. V was pared by 1 base and J by 5 bases, with 8 bases of the junction left unmatched. This CDR3 has 16 amino acids. CDR1 and CDR2 (germline): LNHDA, SQIVND (reference sequence). The CDR3 DNA sequence: TGTGCCAGTAGTATAGGCCAACAGGGGGCTAAGGAGACCCAGTACTTC. Protein: CASSIGQQGAKETQYF.

The chain combines TRBV5-1 with TRBJ1-4; D might be TRBD1 (5 bases). There are 16 residues in the CDR3. Trimming took off 1 base at V and 0 bases at J, with 10 bases between the two ends. CDR1 is SGHRS, CDR2 YFSETQ, per germline. In DNA, the CDR3 is TGCGCCAGCAGCTTGCATTCCAGGGCAACTAATGAAAAACTGTTTTTT. Translating it yields CASSLHSRATNEKLFF. Full variable domain (outside the CDR3, taken from reference TRBV5-1 and TRBJ1-4): KAGVTQTPRYLIKTRGQQVTLSCSPISGHRSVSWYQQTPGQGLQFLFEYFSETQRNKGNFPGRFSGRQFSNSRSEMNVSTLELGDSALYLCASSLHSRATNEKLFFGSGTQLSVL.

V is TRBV4-2 and J is TRBJ2-5; 10 bases line up with TRBD2. Germline-derived CDR1 and CDR2 are LGHNA and YNFKEQ. With V trimmed by 1 base and J by 4 bases, 6 bases remained unmatched. This CDR3 is 16 amino acids long. The CDR3 sequence: CASSQASAGGPETQYF. The DNA for the CDR3 is TGTGCCAGCAGCCAAGCTTCAGCGGGGGGGCCAGAGACCCAGTACTTC.

With respect to this clone: Other DNA sequences in the sample encode the same CDR3. This chain connects TRBV27 to TRBJ2-7; D unresolved. The germline V and J ends were trimmed by 3 bases and 2 bases, with 8 bases remaining between them. Germline V lookup: CDR1 MNHEY, CDR2 SMNVEV (reference sequence). The CDR3 contains 13 residues. CDR3 sequence: CASSFSGPYEQYF. The CDR3 bases are TGTGCCAGCAGTTTTTCAGGCCCCTACGAGCAGTACTTC.

The V gene is TRBV19, the J gene TRBJ1-5; possibly TRBD1 for D (6 bases). This CDR3 is built from 16 residues. CDR1 LNHDA and CDR2 SQIVND come from the germline V gene (reference sequence). Trimming took off 3 bases at V and 9 bases at J, with 21 bases between the two ends. CDR3 sequence reads: CASSMGPRGIVWPQHF. The CDR3 bases are TGTGCCAGTAGTATGGGCCCCAGGGGAATCGTTTGGCCCCAGCATTTT.

The sample holds a few counts of this clone. The J gene is TRBJ1-1, the V gene TRBV7-8; TRBD1 might be the D (6 bases). Germline CDR1 reads SGHVS; CDR2 reads FQNEAQ. CDR3 length equals 15 residues. V was shortened by 5 bases and J by 1 base, with 14 bases between the two germline ends. The CDR3 region has the DNA TGTGCCAGCAGCCCCTCACAGGGACAGAACACTGAAGCTTTCTTT. This translates into CASSPSQGQNTEAFF.

This chain connects TRBV5-5 to TRBJ1-2; the match to TRBD1 covers 8 bases. The CDR3 has 14 residues. With 0 bases clipped from V and 6 bases from J, the junction kept 4 bases outside the gene matches. Germline CDR1 SGHKS, CDR2 YYEKEE (reference sequence). The CDR3 sequence is CASSLGQGINGYTF. CDR3 in DNA: TGTGCCAGCAGCTTGGGACAGGGGATTAATGGCTACACCTTC.

J is TRBJ1-6 and V is TRBV5-8; D call uncertain. CDR1 is SGHTS, CDR2 YDEGEE, per germline. Between the trimmed V and J ends, which lost 4 bases and 0 bases, there was a span of 14 bases. The CDR3 spans 17 residues. The CDR3, as DNA: TGTGCCAGCAGCCCAAGAGGAGGGAGCTCCTATAATTCACCCCTCCACTTT. Residues: CASSPRGGSSYNSPLHF.

The chain uses TRBV9 and TRBJ2-1, with 13 positions matching TRBD2. J gave up 1 base and V 4 bases, and 5 bases lay outside the gene matches. Germline CDR1 and CDR2: SGDLS and YYNGEE. The CDR3 is made up of 17 amino acids. DNA for the CDR3: TGTGCCAGCAGCCCGGGACTAGCGGGACGGTCCTACAATGAGCAGTTCTTC. It is translated as CASSPGLAGRSYNEQFF.

The chain links TRBV10-1 to TRBJ2-3, with D uncertain. This CDR3 is 13 amino acids long. V dropped 6 bases and J dropped 2 bases, with 9 bases sitting between them. Germline values: CDR1 WNHNN, CDR2 SYGVQD (reference sequence). Here the CDR3 reads CASRGANTDTQYF. The CDR3 DNA is TGCGCCAGCAGGGGCGCCAACACAGATACGCAGTATTTT.

The J gene is TRBJ1-2, the V gene TRBV10-3; D call uncertain. The CDR3 runs to 15 residues. Trimming pared 3 bases from V and 7 bases from J, leaving 18 bases between. CDR1 and CDR2 (germline): ENHRY, SYGVKD. CDR3 in amino acids: CAISDPRLGASGYTF. CDR3 DNA: TGTGCCATCAGTGACCCGAGGCTCGGTGCCTCTGGCTACACCTTC.

J is TRBJ1-2 and V is TRBV27; TRBD1 might be the D (5 bases). CDR1 and CDR2 (germline): MNHEY, SMNVEV (reference sequence). V lost 5 bases and J lost 7, with 17 bases in between. This CDR3 has 14 amino acids. CDR3 DNA sequence: TGTGCCAGCAGTCAGGGCGTAGGTTCAGCTGGCTACACCTTC. Encoded protein: CASSQGVGSAGYTF.

The V and J genes are TRBV2 and TRBJ2-7; tentative D call: TRBD2 (5 bases). Per the germline V gene, CDR1 is SNHLY and CDR2 is FYNNEI. The length of the CDR3 is 13 residues. The V gene lost 5 bases and the J gene lost 3 bases, with 11 bases spanning the gap. Here the CDR3 reads CASSTGIDYEQYF. In DNA, the CDR3 is TGTGCCAGCAGTACCGGGATCGACTACGAGCAGTACTTC.